This section outlines one T cell receptor beta chain sequence together with its context. Its target is not known. Sequenced by immunoSEQ multiplex PCR; TCRdb stores in-frame clones only, minus some. Of about 360,000 clones listed, more than 80% were seen once; the top ten hold roughly 0.82%. The CDR3 sequence is 12 residues long. Germline loops: CDR1 MDHEN, CDR2 SYDVKM. The ends were cut back, 6 bases at V and 5 bases at J, with 9 bases in the middle. The data were taken from a study of cytomegalovirus exposure and HLA in healthy donors. Whole-study results and caveats: Cytomegalovirus-associated TCR beta chains were listed, numbering 150 to 200.

The chain links TRBV28 to TRBJ2-3, with D tentatively TRBD2 (6 bases). The receptor was derived from a woman younger than 30 in good health and CMV-seronegative. Sequenced material: PBMCs. The CDR3 region has the DNA TGTGCCAGCAGCCGGGGGATAGATACGCAGTATTTT. Translation: CASSRGIDTQYF.